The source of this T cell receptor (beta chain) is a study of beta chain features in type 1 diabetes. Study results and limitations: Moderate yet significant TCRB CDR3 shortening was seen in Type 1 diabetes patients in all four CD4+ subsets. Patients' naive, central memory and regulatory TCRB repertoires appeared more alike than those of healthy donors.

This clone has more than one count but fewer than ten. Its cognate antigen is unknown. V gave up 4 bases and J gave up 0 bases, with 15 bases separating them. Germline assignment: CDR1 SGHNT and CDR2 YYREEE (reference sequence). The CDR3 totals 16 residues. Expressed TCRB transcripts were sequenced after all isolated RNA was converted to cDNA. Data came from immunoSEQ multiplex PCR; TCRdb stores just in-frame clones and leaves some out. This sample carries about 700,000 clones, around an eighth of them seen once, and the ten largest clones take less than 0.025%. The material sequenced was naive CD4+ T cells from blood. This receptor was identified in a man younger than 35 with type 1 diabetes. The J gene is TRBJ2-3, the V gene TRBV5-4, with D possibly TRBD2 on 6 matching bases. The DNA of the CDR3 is TGTGCCAGCAGCCCCCGGGACTTCCCTAGCACAGATACGCAGTATTTT. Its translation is CASSPRDFPSTDTQYF.